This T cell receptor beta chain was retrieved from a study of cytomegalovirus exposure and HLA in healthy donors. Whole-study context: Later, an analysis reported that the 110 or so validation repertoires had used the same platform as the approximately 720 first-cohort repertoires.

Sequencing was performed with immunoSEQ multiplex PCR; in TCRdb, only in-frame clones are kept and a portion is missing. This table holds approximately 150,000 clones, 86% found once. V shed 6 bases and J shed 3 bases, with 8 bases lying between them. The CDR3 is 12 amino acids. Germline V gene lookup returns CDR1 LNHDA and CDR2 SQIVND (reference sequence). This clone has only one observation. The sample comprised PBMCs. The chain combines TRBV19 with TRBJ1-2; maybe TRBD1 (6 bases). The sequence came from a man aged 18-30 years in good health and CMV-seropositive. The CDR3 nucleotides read TGTGCCAGTAGGGGGGCCCACTATGGCTACACCTTC. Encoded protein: CASRGAHYGYTF.